This paragraph covers one T cell receptor (beta chain) sequence. This clonotype has only one observation. It lacks a known antigen. There are no base qualities to consult, and no much larger clone falls within one base. All donors were healthy Caucasians. Three pairs of female monozygotic twins, all aged roughly 18 to 29 years, were included in the twin cohort. Positive isolation kits from Invitrogen were used to isolate CD4+ and CD8+ T cell populations. The library was generated by 5' RACE. Instrument used: Illumina HiSeq 2000. Template switching introduced a universal primer binding site; the final cDNA contained a unique molecular identifier, enabling accurate counting of TCR cDNA molecules. Specific primers in the conserved constant-segment region were used to synthesize first-strand cDNA for TCR alpha and beta chains. To control for contamination, every cDNA library carried two barcodes: a SMART-Mk sample barcode plus Illumina barcodes. TruSeq adapter sequences and Illumina sample barcodes were added in two successive PCR steps. The TCR alpha and beta cDNA libraries were sequenced on the Illumina HiSeq platform using custom primers. The original methods were these. MiGEC was used to process raw reads and extract unique molecular identifiers, and MiXCR was used to find CDR3 positions. Recombination models were inferred per individual with the repgenHMM and IGoR tools using an EM algorithm. The analysis of shared clonotypes was done with the tcR package in R, with sharing normalized by the product of cloneset sizes. To study raw recombination without the effects of thymic and clonal selection, out-of-frame nonproductive sequences were analyzed. TCRdb redid the processing of the public reads, applying fastp at Q25 and MiXCR, and retained in-frame beta chains. One record per CDR3 amino acid sequence lists the most common genes and DNA. TCRdb assigned the V and J calls; the authors' analysis was not used. The sample profile shows 450,000 or so distinct CDR3 sequences; around 14% of them were found once. Roughly 0.56% of the sample is taken by the ten largest.

This entry comes from a study of identical twins (dated by TCRdb to the mid-2010s). Background for the entire study: To test whether fetal clonotypes persist, this study deep-sequenced TCR alpha and beta repertoires from monozygotic twins, from unrelated adults of various ages, and from cord blood. Replicate twin experiments were performed at different times using different library preparation protocols to rule out contamination. On the study overall, not on this receptor specifically: Out-of-frame TCR alpha sharing in monozygotic twins was systematically underestimated by recombination models, whereas sharing between unrelated individuals was in agreement with the recombination models. The excess sharing between twins in beta out-of-frame sequences was weaker because fewer shared sequences reduced the signal-to-noise ratio. Compared with coincidental sharing between unrelated individuals, an excess of low generation-probability sequences was observed among out-of-frame TCR alpha sequences shared between twins. Fewer insertions were carried by abundant cord blood beta clonotypes; a weaker similar trend was observed in young adult naive repertoires, while no such trend was observed in memory repertoires. Because the same donors could not be followed over many years, conclusions were based on cross-sectional statistical analysis. Zero-insertion analyses could be partly confounded by invariant T cells such as MAIT and iNKT, though diverse VJ usage argued against such confounding for most clonotypes.

Per the germline V gene (reference sequence), LNHNV is the CDR1 and YYDKDF is the CDR2. The CDR3, cysteine through phenylalanine, is 17 amino acids long. The read is trimmed to its CDR3 DNA, 51 bases read in frame from base 1. Trimming leaves V shorter by 5 bases and J shorter by 7 bases, with the junction holding 14 bases beyond the gene matches. These same data were also listed under a study on yellow fever vaccine responses in identical twins. Looking at the second paper: According to the authors, in identical twins the way T cells responded to vaccination appeared partly convergent and partly personalized. In the study, vaccine-responding T cell clones were precisely tracked in identical twins.

The sequenced material came from CD4+ T cells sorted from blood. This sequence originates from a young woman in good health. The sequence links TRBV15 to TRBJ1-6; TRBD1 fits 7 bases in the junction. The nucleotide sequence is TGTGCCACCAGCCGCTCAGCAGGGGGACGAATGAATTCACCCCTCCACTTT. It encodes CATSRSAGGRMNSPLHF. When the CDR3 is completed using the reference TRBV15 and TRBJ1-6 genes on either side, the full variable domain is DAMVIQNPRYQVTQFGKPVTLSCSQTLNHNVMYWYQQKSSQAPKLLFHYYDKDFNNEADTPDNFQSRRPNTSFCFLDIRSPGLGDTAMYLCATSRSAGGRMNSPLHFGNGTRLTVT.